This T cell receptor beta chain was recovered during a study of shared clonotypes between healthy human individuals. Study results and caveats: Clonotype sharing levels among donors were expected to vary with sequencing depth.

In regard to this clone: The antigen is not known.

Nashville, Tennessee was home to all donors, who were Caucasian adults. TCRdb's copy holds only in-frame clones and misses some; the assay was immunoSEQ multiplex PCR. The data contain 90,000 to 130,000 clones, over 65% of them singletons. This TCR was sampled from a woman aged 25 to 39 in good health. The material sequenced was memory CD8+ T cells sorted from blood. The subset is: CD45RO+ cells pooled with CCR7-negative TemRA cells.

The CDR3 coding sequence is TGTGCCAGCGGGGAAGGGGGATACGAGCAGTACTTC. Protein sequence: CASGEGGYEQYF. The rearrangement joins TRBV28 to TRBJ2-7; D may be TRBD1 (6 bases). In germline, CDR1 is MDHEN, CDR2 SYDVKM. The CDR3 length is 12 residues. V was pared by 8 bases and J by 4 bases, with 12 bases between. Full variable domain (missing parts from reference TRBV28 and TRBJ2-7): DVKVTQSSRYLVKRTGEKVFLECVQDMDHENMFWYRQDPGLGLRLIYFSYDVKMKEKGDIPEGYSVSREKKERFSLILESASTNQTSMYLCASGEGGYEQYFGPGTRLTVT.